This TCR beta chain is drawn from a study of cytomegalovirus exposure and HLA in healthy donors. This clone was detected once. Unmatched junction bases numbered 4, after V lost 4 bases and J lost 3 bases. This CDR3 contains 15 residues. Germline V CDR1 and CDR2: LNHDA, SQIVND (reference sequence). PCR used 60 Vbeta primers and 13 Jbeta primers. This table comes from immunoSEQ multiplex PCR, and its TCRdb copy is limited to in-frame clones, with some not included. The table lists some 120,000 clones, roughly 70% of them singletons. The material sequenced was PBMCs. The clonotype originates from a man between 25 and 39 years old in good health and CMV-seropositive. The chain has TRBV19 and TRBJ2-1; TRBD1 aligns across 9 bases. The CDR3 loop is CASSRQGEYYNEQFF. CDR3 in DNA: TGTGCCAGTAGTAGACAGGGGGAGTACTACAATGAGCAGTTCTTC. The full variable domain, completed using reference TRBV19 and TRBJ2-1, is DGGITQSPKYLFRKEGQNVTLSCEQNLNHDAMYWYRQDPGQGLRLIYYSQIVNDFQKGDIAEGYSVSREKKESFPLTVTSAQKNPTAFYLCASSRQGEYYNEQFFGPGTRLTVL.